Following are 8 T cell receptor beta chains from one sample sequenced in a study of cytomegalovirus exposure and HLA in healthy donors. The method was immunoSEQ multiplex PCR; TCRdb's version includes in-frame clones alone and lacks a portion of them. The data show around 160,000 clones, under 95% seen once. The sequencing sample was made of PBMCs. Every receptor here comes from a woman between 18 and 30 years old in good health and CMV-seropositive.

The chain recombines TRBV7-9 with TRBJ2-2; weak D call: TRBD2 (5 bases). Germline V gene lookup returns CDR1 SEHNR and CDR2 FQNEAQ (reference sequence). The V gene lost 5 bases and the J gene lost 2 bases, with 12 bases spanning the gap. The CDR3 covers 15 residues. CDR3 sequence reads: CASSPRGLNTGELFF. The DNA for the CDR3 is TGTGCCAGCAGCCCGAGAGGGCTAAACACCGGGGAGCTGTTTTTT.

This clone was seen just once. The rearrangement links TRBV7-2 to TRBJ2-5, with TRBD2 matching over 10 bases. V shed 4 bases, J shed 4 bases, and the junction held 6 bases outside the gene matches. The germline CDR1 and CDR2 sequences are SGHTA and FQGNSA. The CDR3 is 15 residues long. The CDR3 here is CASSSGVAGGETQYF. CDR3 nucleotide sequence: TGTGCCAGCAGCTCAGGGGTAGCGGGGGGAGAGACCCAGTACTTC.

The rearrangement uses TRBV7-8 and TRBJ1-4; D might be TRBD1 (5 bases). The ends were cut back, 6 bases at V and 6 bases at J, with 14 bases in the middle. The CDR3 runs to 14 residues. From germline, CDR1 is SGHVS and CDR2 FQNEAQ. The CDR3 spells CASSSGGAHEKLFF. Written as DNA, the CDR3 is TGTGCCAGCAGTAGTGGAGGGGCGCATGAAAAACTGTTTTTT.

The chain is built from TRBV11-2 and TRBJ2-5; the match to TRBD2 covers 7 bases. J was trimmed by 2 bases and V by 2 bases; bases with no gene match: 14. The length of the CDR3 is 18 residues. Germline CDR1 reads SGHAT; CDR2 reads FQNNGV. CDR3 bases: TGTGCCAGCAGCTTAAGGCGGGTAGGCAGGGAGGGGCAAGAGACCCAGTACTTC. Amino acids: CASSLRRVGREGQETQYF.

V and J are TRBV7-6 and TRBJ2-1; TRBD2 matches 12 bases. The germline CDR1 and CDR2 sequences are SGHVS and FNYEAQ. The CDR3 covers 17 residues. V shed 1 base, J shed 11 bases, and the junction held 12 bases outside the gene matches. The CDR3 is CASSLVSPSGRAQKQFF. The CDR3 DNA sequence: TGTGCCAGCAGCTTAGTTAGTCCTAGCGGGAGGGCCCAGAAGCAGTTCTTC. The complete variable domain, with remaining parts taken from reference TRBV7-6 and TRBJ2-1, reads GAGVSQSPRYKVTKRGQDVALRCDPISGHVSLYWYRQALGQGPEFLTYFNYEAQQDKSGLPNDRFSAERPEGSISTLTIQRTEQRDSAMYRCASSLVSPSGRAQKQFFGPGTRLTVL.

The chain joins TRBV6-5 to TRBJ1-4; 7 nucleotides line up with TRBD1. The CDR3 runs 14 residues. Germline-derived CDR1 and CDR2 are MNHEY and SVGAGI. With V trimmed by 6 bases and J by 8 bases, 9 bases remained unmatched. The CDR3 reads CASRRRQGGEKLFF. The CDR3 bases are TGTGCCAGCAGGCGAAGACAGGGCGGGGAAAAACTGTTTTTT.

The rearrangement uses TRBV4-1 and TRBJ2-1, with 15 bases aligning to TRBD2. CDR1 and CDR2 from the germline V gene are MGHRA and YSYEKL. Trimming took 1 base from V and 0 from J; bases not matched to a gene: 7. CDR3 length: 20 residues. CDR3 protein: CASSQAGLAGGPHSYNEQFF. CDR3 coding DNA: TGCGCCAGCAGCCAAGCTGGACTAGCGGGAGGGCCTCACTCCTACAATGAGCAGTTCTTC.

The chain joins TRBV2 to TRBJ1-1; D is uncertain. Trimming took off 0 bases at V and 3 bases at J, with 8 bases between the two ends. Germline CDR1 and CDR2: SNHLY and FYNNEI. The CDR3 is made up of 14 amino acids. The CDR3 DNA sequence: TGTGCCAGCAGTGAAGCACGGGGTTACACTGAAGCTTTCTTT. It yields the protein CASSEARGYTEAFF.